This T cell receptor beta chain is drawn from a study of blood T cells in healthy people across ages. Overall study results and limits: More naive CD4+ cells and higher diversity marked long-lived donors relative to aged donors.

Using a J-beta primer mix together with a sample-barcoded 5' primer, a second PCR was run for about 7 to 12 cycles. TCRdb processed the 5' RACE reads anew with MiXCR; each CDR3 protein has one entry. Among 910,000 or so distinct CDR3 sequences listed, roughly 51% were seen once. A remark on this clonotype: The antigen remains unidentified.

Researchers isolated at least 6 million PBMCs per sample. The sequence was collected from a woman aged 60-75 years in good health. Sequencing used blood.

In DNA, the CDR3 is TGCAGTGCACCTCAGGGTGCGAGAAACAATGAGCAGTTCTTC. This sequence encodes CSAPQGARNNEQFF. V and J are TRBV20-1 and TRBJ2-1, with a tentative D call TRBD1 (5 bases). V was pared by 6 bases and J by 5 bases, with 17 bases between. The CDR3 has 14 residues. The germline V gene has CDR1 DFQATT and CDR2 SNEGSKA (reference sequence).